Given below is one T cell receptor beta chain in context. The data were taken from a study of long-term antiretroviral therapy in people with HIV. Germline CDR1 MNHEY, CDR2 SMNVEV (reference sequence). The CDR3 is 15 amino acids. Trimming stripped 4 bases from V and 0 bases from J, with 10 bases between. This was the immunoSEQ v3.0 assay at survey level. Assay: immunoSEQ multiplex PCR; the TCRdb copy retains only in-frame clones and omits some. The table has 15,000 to 20,000 clones, roughly 95% seen once; the top ten hold 1.2% to 1.5%. This TCR was recovered from a man aged 30 to 45 with HIV. V is TRBV27 and J is TRBJ1-3; D remains unclear. Material: unsorted PBMCs, obtained 10.4 years after starting antiretroviral therapy. The CDR3 nucleotides are TGTGCCAGCAGTTCTGCCCCGCTCTCTGGAAACACCATATATTTT. This gives the protein CASSSAPLSGNTIYF.